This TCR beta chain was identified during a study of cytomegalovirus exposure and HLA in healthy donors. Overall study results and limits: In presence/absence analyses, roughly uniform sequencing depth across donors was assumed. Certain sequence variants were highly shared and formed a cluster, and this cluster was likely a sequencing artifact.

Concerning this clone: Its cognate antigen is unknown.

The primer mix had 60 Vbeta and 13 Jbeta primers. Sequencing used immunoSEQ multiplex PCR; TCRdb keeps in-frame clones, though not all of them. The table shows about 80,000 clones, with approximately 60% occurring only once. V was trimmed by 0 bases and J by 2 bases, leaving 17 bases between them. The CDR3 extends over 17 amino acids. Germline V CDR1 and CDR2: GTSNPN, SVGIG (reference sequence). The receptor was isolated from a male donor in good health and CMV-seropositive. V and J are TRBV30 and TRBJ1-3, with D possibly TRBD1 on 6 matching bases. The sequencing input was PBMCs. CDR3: CAWSVRGQGSTGNTIYF. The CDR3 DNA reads TGTGCCTGGAGTGTACGAGGGCAGGGGTCCACTGGAAACACCATATATTTT.